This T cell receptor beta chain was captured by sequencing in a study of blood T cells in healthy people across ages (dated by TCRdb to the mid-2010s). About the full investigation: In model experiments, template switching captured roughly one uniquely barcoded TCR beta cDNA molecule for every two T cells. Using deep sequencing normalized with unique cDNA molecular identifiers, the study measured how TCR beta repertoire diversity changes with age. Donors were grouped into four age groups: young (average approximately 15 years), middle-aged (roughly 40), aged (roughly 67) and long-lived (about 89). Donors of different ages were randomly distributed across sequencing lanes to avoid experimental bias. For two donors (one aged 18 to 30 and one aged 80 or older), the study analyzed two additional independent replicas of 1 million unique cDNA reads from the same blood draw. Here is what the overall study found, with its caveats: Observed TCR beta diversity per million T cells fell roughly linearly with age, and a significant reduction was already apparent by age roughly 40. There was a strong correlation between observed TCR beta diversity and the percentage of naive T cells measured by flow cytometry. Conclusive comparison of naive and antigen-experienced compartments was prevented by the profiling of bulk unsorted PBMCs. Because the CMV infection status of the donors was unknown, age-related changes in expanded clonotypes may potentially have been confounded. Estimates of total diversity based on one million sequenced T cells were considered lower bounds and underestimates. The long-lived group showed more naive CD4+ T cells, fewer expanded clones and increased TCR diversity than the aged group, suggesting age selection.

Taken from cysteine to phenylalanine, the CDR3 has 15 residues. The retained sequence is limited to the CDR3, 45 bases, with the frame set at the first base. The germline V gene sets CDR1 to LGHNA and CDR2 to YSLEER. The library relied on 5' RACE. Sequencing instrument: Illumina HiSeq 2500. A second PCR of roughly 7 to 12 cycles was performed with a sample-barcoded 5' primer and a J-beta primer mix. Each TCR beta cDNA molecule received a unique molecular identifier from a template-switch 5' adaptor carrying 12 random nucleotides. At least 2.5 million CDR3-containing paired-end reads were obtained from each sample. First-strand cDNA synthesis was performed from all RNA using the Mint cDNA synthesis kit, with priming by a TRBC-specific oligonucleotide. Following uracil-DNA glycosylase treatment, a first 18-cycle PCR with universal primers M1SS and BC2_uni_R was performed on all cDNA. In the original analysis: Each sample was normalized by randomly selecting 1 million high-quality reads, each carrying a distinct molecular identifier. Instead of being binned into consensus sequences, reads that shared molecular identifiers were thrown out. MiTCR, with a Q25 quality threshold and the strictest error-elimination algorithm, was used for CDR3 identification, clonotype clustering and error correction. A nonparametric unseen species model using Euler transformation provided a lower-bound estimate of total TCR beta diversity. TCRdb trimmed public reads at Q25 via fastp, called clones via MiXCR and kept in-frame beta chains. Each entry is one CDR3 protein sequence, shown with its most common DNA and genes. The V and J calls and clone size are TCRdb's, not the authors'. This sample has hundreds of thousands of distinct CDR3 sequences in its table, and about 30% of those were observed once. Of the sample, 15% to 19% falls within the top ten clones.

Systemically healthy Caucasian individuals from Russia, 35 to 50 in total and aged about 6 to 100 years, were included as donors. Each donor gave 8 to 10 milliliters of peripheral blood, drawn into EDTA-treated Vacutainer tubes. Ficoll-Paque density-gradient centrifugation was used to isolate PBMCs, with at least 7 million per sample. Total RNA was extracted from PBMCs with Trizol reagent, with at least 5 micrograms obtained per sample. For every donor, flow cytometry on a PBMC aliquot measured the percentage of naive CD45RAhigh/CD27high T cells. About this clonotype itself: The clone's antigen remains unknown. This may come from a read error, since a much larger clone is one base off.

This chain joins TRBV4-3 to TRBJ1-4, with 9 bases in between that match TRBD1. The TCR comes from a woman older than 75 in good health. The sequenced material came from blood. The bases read TGCGCCAGCAGCCAAGATACAGGGGGCGGCGAAAAACCGTTTTTT. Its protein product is CASSQDTGGGEKPFF.